This T cell receptor beta chain was documented in a study of T cell responses to AZD1222 COVID-19 vaccine. General study points: In a largely white British group with more females than males, clonal diversity was possibly underestimated. It was only a handful of AZD1222 recipients who were seropositive at baseline.

In regard to this clone: Its antigen is not identified.

The method was immunoSEQ multiplex PCR; TCRdb's version includes in-frame clones alone and lacks a portion of them. The sample carries about 56,000 clones, more than 75% recorded once. The V gene end was trimmed by 3 bases and the J gene end by 5 bases; junction bases not matched to a gene: 4. Looked up from germline, CDR1 is SGHTS and CDR2 is YDEGEE. The CDR3 contains 15 residues. Sequencing used peripheral blood, obtained on day 0 of AZD1222 vaccination. The sequence was collected from an adult in good health. The J gene is TRBJ1-4, the V gene TRBV5-8; TRBD1 aligns across 10 bases. The CDR3 loop is CASSSRGQGNEKLFF. CDR3 nucleotide sequence: TGTGCCAGCAGCTCAAGGGGACAGGGGAATGAAAAACTGTTTTTT.